The present T cell receptor (beta chain) was sequenced within a study of T cell responses to AZD1222 COVID-19 vaccine. Method: immunoSEQ multiplex PCR; TCRdb's copy keeps in-frame clones and lacks some. The data hold roughly 120,000 clones, with roughly 90% observed a single time. This CDR3 has 15 residues. From germline, CDR1 is MNHEY and CDR2 SVGAGI. Trimming took 6 bases from V and 4 from J; bases not matched to a gene: 6. Study-level points and caveats: Increased Spike-specific TCR breadth and depth were observed after two AZD1222 doses. The study found vaccine-associated CD4 TCRs spanning spike, dominant at 160-218 and 743-854.

Comments on this clone: Its antigen is undetermined.

The sequences come from peripheral blood, collected on day 0 of AZD1222 vaccination. This TCR was sampled from an adult in good health. This chain connects TRBV6-5 to TRBJ2-1, with 10 bases aligning to TRBD2. The CDR3 DNA follows: TGTGCCAGCAGAGATCTAGCGGGAGTGTACAATGAGCAGTTCTTC. It encodes CASRDLAGVYNEQFF.